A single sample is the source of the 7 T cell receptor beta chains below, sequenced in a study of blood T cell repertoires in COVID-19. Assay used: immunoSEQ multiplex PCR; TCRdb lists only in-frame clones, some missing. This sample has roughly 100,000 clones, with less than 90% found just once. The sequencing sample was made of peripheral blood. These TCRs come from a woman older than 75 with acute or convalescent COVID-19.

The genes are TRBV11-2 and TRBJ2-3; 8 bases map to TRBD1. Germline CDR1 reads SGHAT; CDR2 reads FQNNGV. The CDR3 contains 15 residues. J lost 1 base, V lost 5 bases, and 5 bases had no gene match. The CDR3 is CASSRTGQGTDTQYF. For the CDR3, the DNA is TGTGCCAGCAGCCGGACAGGGCAGGGCACAGATACGCAGTATTTT.

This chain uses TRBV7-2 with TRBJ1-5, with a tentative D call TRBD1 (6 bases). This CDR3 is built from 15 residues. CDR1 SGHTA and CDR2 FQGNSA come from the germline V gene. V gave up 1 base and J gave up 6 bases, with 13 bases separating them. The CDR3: CASSLGDKPGQPQHF. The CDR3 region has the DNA TGTGCCAGCAGCTTAGGGGACAAGCCCGGTCAGCCCCAGCATTTT.

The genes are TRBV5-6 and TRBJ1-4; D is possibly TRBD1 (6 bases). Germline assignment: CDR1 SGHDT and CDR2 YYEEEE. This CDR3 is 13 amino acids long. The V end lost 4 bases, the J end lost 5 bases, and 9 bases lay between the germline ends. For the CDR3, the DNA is TGTGCCAGCAGCGGACAGAGGAATGAAAAACTGTTTTTT. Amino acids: CASSGQRNEKLFF.

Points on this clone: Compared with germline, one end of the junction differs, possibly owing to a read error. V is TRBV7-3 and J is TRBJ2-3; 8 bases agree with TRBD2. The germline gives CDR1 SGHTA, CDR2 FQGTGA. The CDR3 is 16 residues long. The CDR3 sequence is CASSLTSGGGSDTQYF. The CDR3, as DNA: TGTGCCAGCAGCCTAACGAGCGGGGGAGGGTCAGATACGCAGTATTTT.

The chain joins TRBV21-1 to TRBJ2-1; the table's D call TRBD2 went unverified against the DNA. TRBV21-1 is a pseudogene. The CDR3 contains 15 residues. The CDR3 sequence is CASSIGTSSYNEQFF. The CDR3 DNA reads TGTGCCAGCAGCATCGGGACTAGCTCCTACAATGAGCAGTTCTTC.

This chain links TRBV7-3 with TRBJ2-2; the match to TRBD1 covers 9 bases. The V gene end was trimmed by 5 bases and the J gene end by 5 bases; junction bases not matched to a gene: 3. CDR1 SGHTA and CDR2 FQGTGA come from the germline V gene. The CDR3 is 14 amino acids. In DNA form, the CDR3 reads TGTGCCAGCAGCCGGGACAGGGTGACCGGGGAGCTGTTTTTT. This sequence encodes CASSRDRVTGELFF.

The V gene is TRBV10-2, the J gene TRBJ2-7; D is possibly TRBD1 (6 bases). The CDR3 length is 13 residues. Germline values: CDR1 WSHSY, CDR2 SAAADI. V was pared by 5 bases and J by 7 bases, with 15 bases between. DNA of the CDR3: TGCGCCAGCAGTATCTCCAGGGGTTGGGAGCAGTACTTC. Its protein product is CASSISRGWEQYF.